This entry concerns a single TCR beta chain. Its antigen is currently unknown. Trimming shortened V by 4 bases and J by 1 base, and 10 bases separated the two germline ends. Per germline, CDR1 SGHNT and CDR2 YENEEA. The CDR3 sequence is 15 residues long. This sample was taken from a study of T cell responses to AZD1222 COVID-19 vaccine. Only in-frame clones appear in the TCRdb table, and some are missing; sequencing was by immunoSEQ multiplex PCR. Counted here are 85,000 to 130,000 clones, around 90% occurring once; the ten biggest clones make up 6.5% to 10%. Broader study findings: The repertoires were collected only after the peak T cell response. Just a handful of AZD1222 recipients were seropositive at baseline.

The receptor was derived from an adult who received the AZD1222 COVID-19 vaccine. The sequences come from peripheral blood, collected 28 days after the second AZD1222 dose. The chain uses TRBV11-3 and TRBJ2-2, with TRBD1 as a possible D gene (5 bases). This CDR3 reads CASSYGQGNTGELFF. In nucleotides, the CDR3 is TGTGCCAGCAGCTACGGTCAGGGGAACACCGGGGAGCTGTTTTTT.